A selection of T cell receptor beta chains follows, all from one sample in a study of blood T cells in healthy people across ages. TCRdb re-called the 5' RACE reads with MiXCR, one entry per CDR3 protein. The data hold about 970,000 distinct CDR3 sequences, with roughly 51% observed a single time. The sequenced sample was blood. These receptors were collected from a woman between 55 and 75 years old in good health. CDR3s include the opening cysteine and the closing phenylalanine or tryptophan. Fields, in order: V gene, J gene, CDR3 protein.

TRBV20-1	TRBJ2-1	CSASAYDEQFF
TRBV20-1	TRBJ2-3	CSARDPQGGDTQYF
TRBV29-1	TRBJ2-7	CSVRTGFEQYF
TRBV28	TRBJ2-1	CASSFSGNEQFF
TRBV29-1	TRBJ2-5	CSVLRDRAQETQYF
TRBV7-6	TRBJ1-4	CASRGTVRGKLFF
TRBV28	TRBJ2-7	CASLEVGTSDYEQYF
TRBV27	TRBJ2-1	CASSLWDREYNEQFF
TRBV3-1	TRBJ2-3	CASSHGGGRAGDTQYF
TRBV20-1	TRBJ2-7	CSAREERLPRARWVNYEQYF
TRBV6-5	TRBJ1-2	CASRPGHSNYGYTF
TRBV7-8	TRBJ1-5	CASSLARNPTQGPQHF
TRBV12-3/TRBV12-4	TRBJ2-1	CASSFYRGDARSSYNEQFF
TRBV7-8	TRBJ2-5	CASSLGLSGRAVQTQYF
TRBV6-1	TRBJ1-2	CASSEVFRQLYGYTF
TRBV20-1	TRBJ2-3	CSAEQRDTDTQYF
TRBV12-3/TRBV12-4	TRBJ2-2	CASSSLRDSLTGELFF
TRBV7-9	TRBJ2-1	CASSSPGLAGQGEQFF
TRBV20-1	TRBJ2-5	CSASLTGTGETQYF
TRBV20-1	TRBJ2-1	CSARDRTAYNEQFF
TRBV27	TRBJ2-2	CASGQTGQTPGELFF
TRBV7-9	TRBJ2-5	CASSLSTGAQETQYF
TRBV4-2	TRBJ2-7	CASSRSIGLAGSRSYEQYF
TRBV29-1	TRBJ2-6	CSVQEGLAVFGANVLTF
TRBV20-1	TRBJ1-1	CSARESDYQAFF
TRBV9	TRBJ1-1	CASSKIQGAGTEAFF
TRBV28	TRBJ2-1	CASSTDRGSYNEQFF
TRBV20-1	TRBJ1-1	CSARSGQVNTEAFF
TRBV18	TRBJ2-7	CASSEDHSYEQYF
TRBV9	TRBJ2-5	CASSVGGPRETQYF
TRBV4-3	TRBJ2-7	CASSQYDPYEQYF
TRBV20-1	-	CSASPPRDRMYEQYF
TRBV7-2	TRBJ2-7	CASSFSSAQRGEQYF
TRBV5-5	TRBJ2-5	CASSLGGPARETQYF
TRBV2	-	CASNPEPTEQYF
TRBV29-1	TRBJ2-1	CSVAKGSSYNEQFF
TRBV12-3/TRBV12-4	TRBJ1-2	CASSPRGSSYGYTF
TRBV3-1	TRBJ1-2	CASSQDSGGLYGYTF
TRBV7-6	TRBJ1-6	CASSYGTLNSPLHF
TRBV29-1	TRBJ2-1	CSVELGTSGYNEQFF